Presented here are 14 T cell receptor beta chains from one specimen sequenced in a study of blood T cell repertoires in COVID-19. Profiled with immunoSEQ multiplex PCR; TCRdb holds only in-frame clones, not every one. The sample has 390,000 or so clones, 90% seen once. The sequenced sample consisted of peripheral blood. All receptors come from a man aged 18 to 29 with active or convalescent COVID-19.

The CDR3 loop reads CASSLSAGGPEAFF. CDR3 DNA sequence: TGCGCCAGCAGCCTATCGGCAGGGGGGCCTGAAGCTTTCTTT. V gene TRBV4-1 combines with J gene TRBJ1-1, with 7 bases that match TRBD1. The V gene end was trimmed by 4 bases and the J gene end by 6 bases; junction bases not matched to a gene: 8. The CDR3 has 14 residues. CDR1 is MGHRA, CDR2 YSYEKL, per germline.

This chain joins TRBV19 and TRBJ1-6; 8 nucleotides align to TRBD1. This CDR3 contains 14 residues. With V trimmed by 8 bases and J by 8 bases, 8 bases remained unmatched. Germline values: CDR1 LNHDA, CDR2 SQIVND (reference sequence). The CDR3 DNA is TGTGCCAGTTGGGCTGGACAGGGTCATTCACCCCTCCACTTT. This gives the protein CASWAGQGHSPLHF. The whole variable domain, remainder taken from reference TRBV19 and TRBJ1-6, is DGGITQSPKYLFRKEGQNVTLSCEQNLNHDAMYWYRQDPGQGLRLIYYSQIVNDFQKGDIAEGYSVSREKKESFPLTVTSAQKNPTAFYLCASWAGQGHSPLHFGNGTRLTVT.

This chain links TRBV5-1 with TRBJ1-2; 9 bases line up with TRBD1. The V and J ends lost 4 bases and 4 bases, in that order; junction bases with no gene match: 2. CDR1 SGHRS and CDR2 YFSETQ come from the germline V gene. The CDR3 contains 13 residues. This CDR3 is CASSQDRGYGYTF. The CDR3 coding sequence is TGCGCCAGCAGCCAGGACAGGGGCTATGGCTACACCTTC.

V and J are TRBV19 and TRBJ1-1; D is perhaps TRBD1 (6 bases). Germline V gene lookup returns CDR1 LNHDA and CDR2 SQIVND (reference sequence). This CDR3 contains 14 residues. V lost 6 bases to trimming and J lost 0 bases, with 11 bases between them. CDR3 in amino acids: CASSPPGVNTEAFF. The CDR3 DNA reads TGTGCCAGTAGCCCTCCAGGGGTGAACACTGAAGCTTTCTTT.

The chain recombines TRBV28 with TRBJ2-7; TRBD1 agrees at 11 bases. The CDR3 contains 14 residues. The V segment lost 5 bases and the J segment 7 bases; nucleotides outside the gene matches: 7. Germline assignment: CDR1 MDHEN and CDR2 SYDVKM. The DNA for the CDR3 is TGTGCCAGCAGTAGGACAGGGGGCGCGGGGGAGCAGTACTTC. Amino acids: CASSRTGGAGEQYF.

V is TRBV25-1 and J is TRBJ2-5, with D tentatively TRBD2 (5 bases). V lost 2 bases and J lost 4, with 11 bases in between. The germline V gene encodes CDR1 MGHDK and CDR2 SYGVNS. The CDR3 spans 14 residues. This chain's CDR3 is CASSERTGVETQYF. CDR3 nucleotide sequence: TGTGCCAGCAGTGAAAGGACTGGAGTAGAGACCCAGTACTTC. The full variable domain, completed using reference TRBV25-1 and TRBJ2-5, is EADIYQTPRYLVIGTGKKITLECSQTMGHDKMYWYQQDPGMELHLIHYSYGVNSTEKGDLSSESTVSRIRTEHFPLTLESARPSHTSQYLCASSERTGVETQYFGPGTRLLVL.

The chain couples TRBV5-6 to TRBJ1-2; D call uncertain. CDR3 length: 13 residues. V dropped 3 bases and J dropped 0 bases, with 6 bases sitting between them. The V gene's germline CDR1 is SGHDT and CDR2 YYEEEE. The CDR3 sequence: CASSSNTNYGYTF. As DNA, the CDR3 is TGTGCCAGCAGCTCGAACACTAACTATGGCTACACCTTC.

V is TRBV11-2 and J is TRBJ1-6; 9 bases map to TRBD1. The junction had 6 bases not matched to a gene; V was cut back by 5 bases and J by 7 bases. CDR1 SGHAT and CDR2 FQNNGV come from the germline V gene. This CDR3 contains 15 residues. In DNA, the CDR3 is TGTGCCAGCAGCAACCCTGGACAGGGGAATTCACCCCTCCACTTT. Protein sequence: CASSNPGQGNSPLHF. Full variable domain (rest looked up from reference TRBV11-2 and TRBJ1-6): EAGVAQSPRYKIIEKRQSVAFWCNPISGHATLYWYQQILGQGPKLLIQFQNNGVVDDSQLPKDRFSAERLKGVDSTLKIQPAKLEDSAVYLCASSNPGQGNSPLHFGNGTRLTVT.

The rearrangement links TRBV2 to TRBJ2-1; no reliable D call. The germline CDR1 and CDR2 sequences are SNHLY and FYNNEI. V was shortened by 6 bases and J by 4 bases, with 4 bases between the two germline ends. The CDR3 loop spans 11 amino acids. The CDR3 sequence is CASRRYNEQFF. In DNA, the CDR3 is TGTGCCAGCAGGCGATACAATGAGCAGTTCTTC.

For the CDR3, the DNA is TGTGCCAGCTCGATCAGGGTCGGTAATGAAAAACTGTTTTTT. This sequence encodes CASSIRVGNEKLFF. The V gene is TRBV6-5, the J gene TRBJ1-4, with D possibly being TRBD1 (5 bases). The ends were cut back, 8 bases at V and 4 bases at J, with 14 bases in the middle. Germline V gives CDR1 MNHEY, CDR2 SVGAGI. The CDR3 loop spans 14 amino acids.

The chain joins TRBV6-5 to TRBJ2-1; weak D call: TRBD1 (6 bases). The germline CDR1 and CDR2 sequences are MNHEY and SVGAGI. CDR3 length: 14 amino acids. V lost 5 bases and J lost 4, with 12 bases in between. The CDR3 bases are TGTGCCAGCAGTCAGGGGTCGAATTACAATGAGCAGTTCTTC. It encodes CASSQGSNYNEQFF.

The chain combines TRBV3-1 (or the pseudogene TRBV3-2) with TRBJ2-3; D is undetermined. This CDR3 has 15 amino acids. Germline V CDR1 and CDR2: LGHDT, YNNKEL (reference sequence). V gave up 2 bases and J gave up 0 bases, with 9 bases separating them. Here the CDR3 reads CASSQLFRSTDTQYF. CDR3 nucleotides: TGTGCCAGCAGCCAACTATTCCGTAGCACAGATACGCAGTATTTT.

The chain recombines TRBV29-1 with TRBJ1-1; D gene uncertain. The germline V gene encodes CDR1 SQVTM and CDR2 ANQGSEA. V lost 3 bases and J lost 1, with 6 bases in between. This CDR3 has 12 amino acids. As DNA, the CDR3 is TGCAGCGTTGATCCCGGGAACACTGAAGCTTTCTTT. It yields the protein CSVDPGNTEAFF.

The chain is built from TRBV24-1 and TRBJ2-3; TRBD1 agrees at 8 bases. The germline V gene has CDR1 KGHDR and CDR2 SFDVKD. J lost 2 bases, V lost 2 bases, and 8 bases had no gene match. This CDR3 contains 17 residues. CDR3 sequence: CATSDSTGDPSTDTQYF. The CDR3, as DNA: TGTGCCACCAGTGATTCGACAGGGGACCCTTCCACAGATACGCAGTATTTT.